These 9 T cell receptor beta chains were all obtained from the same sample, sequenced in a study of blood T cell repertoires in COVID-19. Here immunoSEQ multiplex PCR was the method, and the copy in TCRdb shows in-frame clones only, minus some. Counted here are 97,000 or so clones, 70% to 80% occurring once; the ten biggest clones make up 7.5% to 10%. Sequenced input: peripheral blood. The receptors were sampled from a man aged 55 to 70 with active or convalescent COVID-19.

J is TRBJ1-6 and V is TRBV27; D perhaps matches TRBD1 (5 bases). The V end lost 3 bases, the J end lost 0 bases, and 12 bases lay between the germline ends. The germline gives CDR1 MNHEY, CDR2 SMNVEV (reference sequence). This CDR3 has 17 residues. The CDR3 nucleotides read TGTGCCAGCAGTTTCCGGACAACGAGCTCCTATAATTCACCCCTCCACTTT. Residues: CASSFRTTSSYNSPLHF.

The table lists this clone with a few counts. The CDR3 bases are TGTGCCAGCAGCTTAGACACATATAATTCACCCCTCCACTTT. Its protein is CASSLDTYNSPLHF. The chain is built from TRBV11-2 and TRBJ1-6; D gene ambiguous. V was shortened by 0 bases and J by 4 bases, with 4 bases between the two germline ends. There are 14 residues in the CDR3. Germline assignment: CDR1 SGHAT and CDR2 FQNNGV.

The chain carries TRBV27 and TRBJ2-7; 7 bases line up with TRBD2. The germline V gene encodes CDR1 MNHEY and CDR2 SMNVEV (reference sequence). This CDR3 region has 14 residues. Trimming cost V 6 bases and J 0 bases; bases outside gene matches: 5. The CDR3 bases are TGTGCCAGCAGGCGGGAGATTGCCTCCTACGAGCAGTACTTC. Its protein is CASRREIASYEQYF.

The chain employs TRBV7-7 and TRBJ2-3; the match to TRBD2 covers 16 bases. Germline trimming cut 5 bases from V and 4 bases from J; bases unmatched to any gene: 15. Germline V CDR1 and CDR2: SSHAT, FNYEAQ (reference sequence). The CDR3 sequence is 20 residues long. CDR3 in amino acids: CASSQQGLAGGPSGADTQYF. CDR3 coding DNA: TGTGCCAGCAGCCAGCAGGGACTAGCGGGAGGGCCCTCAGGGGCAGATACGCAGTATTTT. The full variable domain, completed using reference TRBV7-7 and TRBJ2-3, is GAGVSQSPRYKVTKRGQDVTLRCDPISSHATLYWYQQALGQGPEFLTYFNYEAQPDKSGLPSDRFSAERPEGSISTLTIQRTEQRDSAMYRCASSQQGLAGGPSGADTQYFGPGTRLTVL.

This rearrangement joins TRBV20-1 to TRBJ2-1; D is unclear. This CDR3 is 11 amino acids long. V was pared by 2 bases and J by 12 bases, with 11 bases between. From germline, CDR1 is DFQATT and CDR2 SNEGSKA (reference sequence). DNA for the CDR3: TGCAGTGCTAGACTTGGTAACGGGCAGTTCTTC. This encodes CSARLGNGQFF.

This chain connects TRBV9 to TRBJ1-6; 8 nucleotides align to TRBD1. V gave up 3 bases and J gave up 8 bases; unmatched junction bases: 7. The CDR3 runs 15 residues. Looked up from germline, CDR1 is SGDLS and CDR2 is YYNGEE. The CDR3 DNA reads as TGTGCCAGCAGCGCCGACAGGGGAGGAGATTCACCCCTCCACTTT. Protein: CASSADRGGDSPLHF.

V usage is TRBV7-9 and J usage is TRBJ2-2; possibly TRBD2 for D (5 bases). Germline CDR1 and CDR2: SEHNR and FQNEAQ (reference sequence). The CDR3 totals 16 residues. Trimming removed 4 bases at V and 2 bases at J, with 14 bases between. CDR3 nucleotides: TGTGCCAGCAGCTCAGAGGGCGCTTTAAACACCGGGGAGCTGTTTTTT. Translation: CASSSEGALNTGELFF.

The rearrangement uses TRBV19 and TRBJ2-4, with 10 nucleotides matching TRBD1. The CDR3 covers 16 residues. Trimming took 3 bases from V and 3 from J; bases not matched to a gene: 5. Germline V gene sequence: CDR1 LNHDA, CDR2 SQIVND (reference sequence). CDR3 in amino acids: CASSIPGQGDKNIQYF. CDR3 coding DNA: TGTGCCAGTAGTATTCCAGGACAGGGGGACAAAAACATTCAGTACTTC.

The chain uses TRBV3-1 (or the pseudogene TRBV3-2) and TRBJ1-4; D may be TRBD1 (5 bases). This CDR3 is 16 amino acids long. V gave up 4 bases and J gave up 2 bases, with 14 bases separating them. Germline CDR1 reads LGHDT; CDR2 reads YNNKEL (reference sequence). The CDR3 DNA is TGTGCCAGCAGCCCCTTAGGTGGGGCGACTAATGAAAAACTGTTTTTT. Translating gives CASSPLGGATNEKLFF.